Listed below are T cell receptor beta chains from one sample, sequenced in a study of T-cell memory formation after mild COVID-19. In TCRdb, the 5' RACE reads were re-called with MiXCR into one record per CDR3 protein. Of about 110,000 distinct CDR3 sequences detected, roughly 19% appear once; the ten largest clones hold over 4.5%. The sequencing sample was made of PBMCs or a T cell subset sorted from them (not recorded which). Receptor source: a man between 18 and 35 years old who had mild COVID-19 (a few samples of this study predate the infection). Cell type and time point are not known. The CDR3 runs from the conserved cysteine through the conserved F or W. Each record gives: D gene, J gene, clone size, V gene, CDR3 protein, CDR3 DNA. The D gene is left open where the match is weak. Clone size is stated in some rows and not others, as once, few, many or a class when expanded.

TRBD1,TRBJ1-1,few,TRBV5-5,CASSATGSNTEAFF,TGTGCCAGCAGCGCGACAGGGAGTAACACTGAAGCTTTCTTT
TRBD2,TRBJ2-7,few,TRBV20-1,CSAPRLTSSLIPYEQYF,TGCAGTGCCCCCAGGCTGACTAGCTCATTGATCCCCTACGAGCAGTACTTC
-,TRBJ1-5,few,TRBV7-2,CASSSSETQPQHF,TGTGCCAGCAGCTCCTCAGAAACTCAGCCCCAGCATTTT
TRBD1,TRBJ2-3,few,TRBV13,CASSLVRGRTDTQYF,TGTGCCAGCAGCTTAGTGAGGGGGCGCACAGATACGCAGTATTTT
TRBD2,TRBJ2-2,few,TRBV3-1,CASSQREGRGELFF,TGTGCCAGCAGCCAGCGGGAGGGGCGTGGGGAGCTGTTTTTT
TRBD2,TRBJ2-5,few,TRBV4-1,CASSQDPSGDQYF,TGCGCCAGCAGCCAAGATCCGAGCGGGGACCAGTACTTC
TRBD1,TRBJ2-3,-,TRBV5-4,CASSYYQDRAVTDTQYF,TGTGCCAGCAGCTATTACCAGGACAGGGCTGTCACAGATACGCAGTATTTT
TRBD2,TRBJ2-5,few,TRBV20-1,CSARSGIQETQYF,TGCAGTGCTCGTAGCGGGATCCAAGAGACCCAGTACTTC
-,TRBJ1-6,-,TRBV30,CAWSQGQFSPLHF,TGTGCCTGGAGCCAGGGACAATTCTCACCCCTCCACTTT
-,TRBJ2-3,many,TRBV24-1,CATSEAQGRDPDTQYF,TGTGCCACCAGTGAGGCCCAGGGGAGGGACCCAGATACGCAGTATTTT
TRBD1,TRBJ2-7,few,TRBV6-5,CASSYTGTADIYEQYF,TGTGCCAGCAGTTACACAGGGACAGCCGATATCTACGAGCAGTACTTC
-,TRBJ2-3,-,TRBV6-1,CASSEILTQYF,TGTGCCAGCAGTGAAATCCTTACGCAGTATTTT
-,TRBJ2-5,few,TRBV29-1,CSVGGRGGQETQYF,TGCAGCGTTGGGGGCAGGGGCGGACAAGAGACCCAGTACTTC
-,TRBJ2-2,-,TRBV12-3/TRBV12-4,CASSLGGAPGELFF,TGTGCCAGCAGTTTGGGGGGGGCCCCCGGGGAGCTGTTTTTT
-,TRBJ1-6,once,TRBV30,CAWEQTNNSPLHF,TGTGCCTGGGAACAGACGAATAATTCACCCCTCCACTTT
TRBD1,TRBJ2-5,many,TRBV6-5,CASSSRDSQETQYF,TGTGCCAGCAGTTCACGGGACAGCCAAGAGACCCAGTACTTC
-,TRBJ2-3,few,TRBV5-1,CASSLGGRGMDTQYF,TGCGCCAGCAGCTTGGGCGGGCGCGGAATGGATACGCAGTATTTT
-,TRBJ1-1,-,TRBV6-1,CASSESGNTEAFF,TGTGCCAGCAGTGAATCCGGGAACACTGAAGCTTTCTTT
-,TRBJ1-5,-,TRBV9,CASSVGGFSNQPQHF,TGTGCCAGCAGCGTAGGGGGTTTTAGCAATCAGCCCCAGCATTTT
TRBD2,TRBJ2-1,few,TRBV5-1,CASSLASGDWEQFF,TGCGCCAGCAGCTTGGCTAGCGGGGACTGGGAGCAGTTCTTC
TRBD1,TRBJ1-2,-,TRBV6-5,CASSYSDRGHYGYTF,TGTGCCAGCAGTTATTCGGACAGGGGGCACTATGGCTACACCTTC
-,TRBJ2-1,few,TRBV6-2/TRBV6-3,CASRGQSSYNEQFF,TGTGCCAGCAGGGGGCAAAGCTCCTACAATGAGCAGTTCTTC
TRBD1,TRBJ2-3,few,TRBV19,CASTPTGGPDTQYF,TGTGCCAGTACCCCGACAGGGGGCCCAGATACGCAGTATTTT